One T cell receptor (beta chain) is described in this entry. Its antigen remains unidentified. The CDR3 is 17 residues long. The V and J ends lost 2 bases and 1 base respectively, with 18 bases between them. Germline V gene data show CDR1 as SGHNT and CDR2 as YENEEA. The sample comes from a study of shared clonotypes between healthy human individuals. Findings and caveats of the study: A small donor pool kept down the genetic and exposure-history diversity that was represented.

The method was immunoSEQ multiplex PCR; TCRdb's version includes in-frame clones alone and lacks a portion of them. Of around 450,000 clones detected, roughly 80% appear once; the ten largest clones hold less than 15%. The clonotype was recovered from a woman aged 40 to 49 in good health. Some clones in this sample may be carry-over from other donors' samples. The sequenced material came from PBMCs. The rearrangement joins TRBV11-3 to TRBJ2-7; D is possibly TRBD1 (5 bases). The CDR3 DNA reads TGTGCCAGCAGCTTATGGGGTAGCCCAGGGTCTTCCTACGAGCAGTACTTC. Translation: CASSLWGSPGSSYEQYF.